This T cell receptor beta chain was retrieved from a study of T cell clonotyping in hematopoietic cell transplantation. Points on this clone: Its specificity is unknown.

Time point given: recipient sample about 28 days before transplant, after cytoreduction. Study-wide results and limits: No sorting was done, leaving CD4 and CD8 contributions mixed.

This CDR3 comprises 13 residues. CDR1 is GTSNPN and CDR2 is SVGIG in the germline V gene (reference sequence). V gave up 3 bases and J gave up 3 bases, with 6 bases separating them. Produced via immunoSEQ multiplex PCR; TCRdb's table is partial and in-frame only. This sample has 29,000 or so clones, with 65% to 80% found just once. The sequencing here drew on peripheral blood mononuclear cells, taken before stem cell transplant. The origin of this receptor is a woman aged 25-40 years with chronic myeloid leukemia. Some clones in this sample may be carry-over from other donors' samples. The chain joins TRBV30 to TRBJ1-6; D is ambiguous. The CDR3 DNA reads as TGTGCCTGGAGCGCTGACTATAATTCACCCCTCCACTTT. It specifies CAWSADYNSPLHF.